These T cell receptor beta chains were read from a single sample in a study of blood T cell repertoires in COVID-19. The data were produced by immunoSEQ multiplex PCR, yet TCRdb's version contains in-frame clones alone and is incomplete. The sample lists 150,000 to 200,000 clones; roughly 87% were seen once. Sequenced sample: peripheral blood. These receptor sequences come from a man aged 60 to 75 with active or convalescent COVID-19. Each CDR3 is given with its conserved first and last residue.

J gene,CDR3 length,V gene,CDR3 protein
TRBJ2-5,14,TRBV7-2,CASSFGAVQETQYF
TRBJ1-3,15,TRBV7-7,CASSRDPGPGDTIYF
TRBJ2-3,14,TRBV24-1,CATSFPGSTDTQYF
TRBJ2-5,15,TRBV5-4,CASSSKTHYQETQYF
TRBJ1-1,14,TRBV30,CAWSRDLVNTEAFF
TRBJ1-2,14,TRBV7-9,CASSQNGGLDGYTF
TRBJ2-7,13,TRBV5-1,CASSEPGFEEQYF
TRBJ1-2,16,TRBV11-2,CASSLEASGAIYGYTF
TRBJ2-3,10,TRBV29-1,CSVDADTQYF
TRBJ2-5,14,TRBV10-2,CASSDPGLAETQYF
TRBJ2-5,16,TRBV5-1,CASSNRFRNSGETQYF
TRBJ1-5,12,TRBV10-3,CAINQGNQPQHF
TRBJ2-7,14,TRBV5-4,CASSTRGGTYEQYF
TRBJ2-7,15,TRBV3-1/TRBV3-2,CASSQEDIGTYEQYF
TRBJ1-5,15,TRBV28,CASAKRAISNQPQHF
TRBJ1-2,13,TRBV7-9,CASSAQGRAGYTF
TRBJ1-5,15,TRBV11-2,CASSLAGAGNQPQHF
TRBJ2-7,14,TRBV6-5,CASSLRGAWEEQYF
TRBJ1-6,16,TRBV7-9,CASSLGTGGPRSPLHF
TRBJ2-3,14,TRBV3-1/TRBV3-2,CASSQPGGVDTQYF
TRBJ2-7,13,TRBV6-5,CASSPQGAWEQYF
TRBJ2-2,14,TRBV19,CASKRQPNTGELFF
TRBJ2-1,13,TRBV5-1,CASSFREGDEQFF
TRBJ2-5,16,TRBV13,CASSQRTSGGVETQYF
TRBJ2-5,11,TRBV7-9,CASSPGQGQYF
TRBJ1-2,12,TRBV19,CASSGQGRSYTF
TRBJ2-2,16,TRBV15,CATSRDRPGNTGELFF
TRBJ2-2,16,TRBV7-3,CASSQIATGKTGELFF
TRBJ1-6,15,TRBV14,CASSQDLQANSPLHF
TRBJ2-1,18,TRBV19,CASSIGSGGRSSYNEQFF
TRBJ1-5,17,TRBV19,CASSKTQGTGGNQPQHF
TRBJ2-3,18,TRBV19,CASSSYPPGLRDTDTQYF
TRBJ1-1,13,TRBV20-1,CSATEQGNTEAFF
TRBJ1-2,11,TRBV2,CASKRDNRYTF
TRBJ2-3,16,TRBV7-9,CASSSSGRGVTDTQYF
TRBJ1-4,15,TRBV10-3,CAISESGGHIEKLFF
TRBJ2-7,13,TRBV14,CASSRLFGGEQYF
TRBJ2-3,13,TRBV19,CASSRVASDTQYF